Below are 17 T cell receptor beta chains sequenced from a single sample in a study of CD8+CD57+ T cells in acquired aplastic anemia. CDR3 and TCR beta VDJ profiling relied on genomic DNA as the template. TCRdb re-derived calls from the reads in MiXCR, one entry per CDR3 protein. Here the sample spans around 200,000 distinct CDR3 sequences, nearly 50% being singletons. The sequenced patients had an expansion of CD8+CD57+ cells seen by flow cytometry. The sample was sorted CD4+, CD8+, or CD8+CD57+ T cells (not recorded which) from PBMCs. The receptor source for this set is a human donor with aplastic anemia.

This clonotype was found many times. V is TRBV18 and J is TRBJ2-7; 8 bases are shared with TRBD1. The V gene's germline CDR1 is KGHSH and CDR2 LQKENI. This CDR3 contains 14 residues. J was trimmed by 3 bases and V by 3 bases; bases with no gene match: 4. The CDR3 here is CASSPGQELYEQYF. DNA for the CDR3: TGTGCCAGCTCACCGGGACAGGAACTCTACGAGCAGTACTTC.

A few counts support this clonotype. J is TRBJ2-7 and V is TRBV7-9; 8 nucleotides match TRBD2. J lost 7 bases, V lost 5 bases, and 10 bases had no gene match. Germline-derived CDR1 and CDR2 are SEHNR and FQNEAQ (reference sequence). The CDR3 length is 14 residues. The CDR3 sequence is CASSNAGGALEQYF. The CDR3 DNA follows: TGTGCCAGCAGCAACGCGGGGGGAGCTTTGGAGCAGTACTTC. The entire variable domain, with the rest obtained from reference TRBV7-9 and TRBJ2-7, is as follows: DTGVSQNPRHKITKRGQNVTFRCDPISEHNRLYWYRQTLGQGPEFLTYFQNEAQLEKSRLLSDRFSAERPKGSFSTLEIQRTEQGDSAMYLCASSNAGGALEQYFGPGTRLTVT.

The chain is built from TRBV25-1 and TRBJ2-1; weak D call: TRBD1 (5 bases). Per the germline V gene, CDR1 is MGHDK and CDR2 is SYGVNS. V lost 6 bases to trimming and J lost 6 bases, with 12 bases between them. The CDR3 extends over 13 amino acids. The CDR3 is CASRGLEGNEQFF. The CDR3 DNA is TGTGCCAGCAGGGGGCTAGAAGGCAATGAGCAGTTCTTC.

This clonotype was picked up one time. At one of its ends the junction is not consistent with the germline gene, which may arise from a read error. The chain is built from TRBV10-2 and TRBJ1-1; unclear D gene. The germline V gene has CDR1 WSHSY and CDR2 SAAADI. The CDR3 runs 13 residues. CDR3 protein: CPSSESPITEAFF. The CDR3 coding sequence is TGCCCCAGCAGTGAGTCCCCGATTACTGAAGCTTTCTTT.

This clonotype was picked up many times. The chain recombines TRBV12-3 or TRBV12-4 with TRBJ2-7; no reliable D call. The length of the CDR3 is 10 residues. Trimming removed 5 bases at V and 4 bases at J, with 3 bases between. In nucleotides, the CDR3 is TGTGCCAGCAGTAGATACGAGCAGTACTTC. Translated: CASSRYEQYF.

In its sample, this clonotype was seen a few times. The chain joins TRBV10-3 to TRBJ2-5; D is unclear. Germline CDR1 reads ENHRY; CDR2 reads SYGVKD. The CDR3 has 14 amino acids. The ends were cut back, 6 bases at V and 0 bases at J, with 11 bases in the middle. The CDR3 nucleotides are TGTGCCATCAGCGATGACCAGTACCAAGAGACCCAGTACTTC. Its translation: CAISDDQYQETQYF.

This chain connects TRBV5-1 to TRBJ1-1, with TRBD1 matching over 9 bases. The J segment lost 4 bases and the V segment lost 2 bases, leaving 6 bases of the junction unmatched. This CDR3 is 15 amino acids long. Germline loops: CDR1 SGHRS, CDR2 YFSETQ. The CDR3 nucleotides are TGCGCCAGCAGCTTCCGGACAGGGGTGGGCACTGAAGCTTTCTTT. It encodes CASSFRTGVGTEAFF.

This clonotype was observed many times. V and J are TRBV4-1 and TRBJ1-5; D ambiguous. The CDR3 totals 14 residues. The ends were cut back, 1 base at V and 6 bases at J, with 10 bases in the middle. The germline V gene encodes CDR1 MGHRA and CDR2 YSYEKL. CDR3 bases: TGCGCCAGCAGCCAAGGTTACCGCCCTCAGCCCCAGCATTTT. Protein sequence: CASSQGYRPQPQHF.

This chain links TRBV20-1 with TRBJ1-5; tentatively, D is TRBD1 (6 bases). Per germline, CDR1 DFQATT and CDR2 SNEGSKA (reference sequence). The V end lost 4 bases, the J end lost 2 bases, and 15 bases lay between the germline ends. This CDR3 has 15 amino acids. The CDR3, as DNA: TGCAGTGCTACCAAGGGGGGAGAGGGCAATCAGCCCCAGCATTTT. It specifies CSATKGGEGNQPQHF.

This clonotype was detected ten times or more. The J gene is TRBJ2-3, the V gene TRBV5-1, with 7 bases fitting TRBD1. The CDR3 is 15 residues long. The V and J ends lost 0 bases and 2 bases, in that order; junction bases with no gene match: 3. Germline V gives CDR1 SGHRS, CDR2 YFSETQ. In DNA, the CDR3 is TGCGCCAGCAGCTTGGTAGGGGGCTCCACAGATACGCAGTATTTT. It translates to CASSLVGGSTDTQYF. Looking up the rest from reference TRBV5-1 and TRBJ2-3 gives the full variable domain: KAGVTQTPRYLIKTRGQQVTLSCSPISGHRSVSWYQQTPGQGLQFLFEYFSETQRNKGNFPGRFSGRQFSNSRSEMNVSTLELGDSALYLCASSLVGGSTDTQYFGPGTRLTVL.

This sequence joins TRBV20-1 and TRBJ2-1, with TRBD2 matching over 7 bases. In germline, CDR1 is DFQATT, CDR2 SNEGSKA (reference sequence). Unmatched junction bases numbered 11, after V lost 4 bases and J lost 8 bases. This CDR3 has 14 residues. DNA for the CDR3: TGCAGTGCTACCGCGGCGGGAGCTGTCCATGAGCAGTTCTTC. Amino acids: CSATAAGAVHEQFF.

This chain links TRBV10-3 with TRBJ2-7; D call uncertain. The V and J ends lost 0 bases and 5 bases respectively, with 5 bases between them. CDR1 and CDR2 from the germline V gene are ENHRY and SYGVKD. CDR3 length equals 12 residues. CDR3 sequence: CAISESMNEQYF. The DNA for the CDR3 is TGTGCCATCAGTGAGTCGATGAACGAGCAGTACTTC.

There are many counts of this clonotype. The chain employs TRBV19 and TRBJ2-7, with 10 bases aligning to TRBD2. The CDR3 has 15 residues. Germline trimming cut 8 bases from V and 2 bases from J; bases unmatched to any gene: 9. From germline, CDR1 is LNHDA and CDR2 SQIVND (reference sequence). This chain's CDR3 is CASALSGGPPYEQYF. The CDR3 nucleotides read TGTGCCAGTGCCCTTAGCGGGGGGCCCCCCTACGAGCAGTACTTC.

This chain uses TRBV5-1 with TRBJ2-5; D perhaps matches TRBD1 (6 bases). With 0 bases removed from V and 2 bases from J, the gap between germline ends came to 11 bases. The CDR3 extends over 15 amino acids. CDR1 is SGHRS and CDR2 is YFSETQ in the germline V gene. In DNA, the CDR3 is TGCGCCAGCAGCTTGGTTGGGACACAACAAGAGACCCAGTACTTC. Translating it yields CASSLVGTQQETQYF. Based on the CDR3 plus reference TRBV5-1 and TRBJ2-5, the full variable domain is KAGVTQTPRYLIKTRGQQVTLSCSPISGHRSVSWYQQTPGQGLQFLFEYFSETQRNKGNFPGRFSGRQFSNSRSEMNVSTLELGDSALYLCASSLVGTQQETQYFGPGTRLLVL.

The genes are TRBV9 and TRBJ1-5; the D is unclear. There are 13 residues in the CDR3. CDR1 SGDLS and CDR2 YYNGEE come from the germline V gene. Trimming cost V 0 bases and J 7 bases, with 8 bases left between them. The CDR3 bases are TGTGCCAGCAGCGTAGTGCCTGGACAGCCCCAGCATTTT. It specifies CASSVVPGQPQHF.

At least ten counts were recorded for this clonotype. The rearrangement joins TRBV6-1 to TRBJ2-7; 8 bases are a match to TRBD1. The germline CDR1 and CDR2 sequences are MNHNS and SASEGT. CDR3 length: 15 amino acids. Trimming cost V 2 bases and J 5 bases; bases outside gene matches: 8. This CDR3 reads CASSESLTGEDEQYF. The CDR3 DNA reads TGTGCCAGCAGTGAATCCCTGACAGGGGAAGACGAGCAGTACTTC.

This clonotype has only a few counts. J is TRBJ2-5 and V is TRBV10-3; a weak D match, TRBD2 (6 bases). Germline CDR1 and CDR2: ENHRY and SYGVKD. The CDR3 totals 14 residues. Between the trimmed V and J ends, which lost 10 bases and 4 bases, there was a span of 19 bases. CDR3 coding DNA: TGTGCCACTTGGACGTCCACCGGGGGAGAGACCCAGTACTTC. Its translation is CATWTSTGGETQYF.